The 5 T cell receptor beta chains given below trace back to one sample, sequenced in a study of cytomegalovirus exposure and HLA in healthy donors. Repertoires were generated with immunoSEQ multiplex PCR, while TCRdb's copy carries only in-frame clones and drops some. This sample has roughly 140,000 clones, with roughly 89% found just once. Sequencing input: PBMCs. These receptors came from a woman under 30 in good health and CMV-seropositive.

The rearrangement uses TRBV7-2 and TRBJ2-7; 10 bases align to TRBD2. The germline CDR1 and CDR2 sequences are SGHTA and FQGNSA. Losses at the gene ends were 5 bases for V and 5 bases for J; bases not matched to a gene: 6. The CDR3 consists of 14 residues. The CDR3 sequence: CASSLLAGVNEQYF. CDR3 bases: TGTGCCAGCAGCCTGCTAGCGGGAGTCAACGAGCAGTACTTC.

The V call is TRBV11-3, the J call TRBJ1-2; TRBD1 matches at 9 bases. The CDR3 has 16 residues. The germline V gene encodes CDR1 SGHNT and CDR2 YENEEA. V shed 4 bases, J shed 8 bases, and the junction held 14 bases outside the gene matches. The DNA for the CDR3 is TGTGCCAGCAGCTCCCGTCCACTGACAGGGGGGTACGGCTACACCTTC. It codes for CASSSRPLTGGYGYTF.

J is TRBJ2-1 and V is TRBV6-5, with TRBD1 matching 10 bases. The CDR3 sequence is 16 residues long. Losses at the gene ends were 4 bases for V and 7 bases for J; bases not matched to a gene: 10. Germline-derived CDR1 and CDR2 are MNHEY and SVGAGI. The CDR3 bases are TGTGCCAGCAGTTCCGGAGGGACAGGGGCTCGGAATGAGCAGTTCTTC. Translating gives CASSSGGTGARNEQFF.

The genes are TRBV11-2 and TRBJ1-1; the D is unclear. CDR1 and CDR2 from the germline V gene are SGHAT and FQNNGV. The CDR3 loop spans 14 amino acids. Trimming left V 7 bases short and J 4 bases short, with 16 bases between. This CDR3 reads CASNPSAASTEAFF. The CDR3 nucleotides are TGTGCCAGCAACCCGTCGGCGGCGAGCACTGAAGCTTTCTTT.

V and J are TRBV28 and TRBJ2-1, with D possibly matching TRBD1 (5 bases). The CDR3 extends over 12 amino acids. Germline CDR1 is MDHEN and CDR2 is SYDVKM. With 6 bases removed from V and 6 bases from J, the gap between germline ends came to 9 bases. CDR3 sequence: CASSSRVNEQFF. As DNA, the CDR3 is TGTGCCAGCAGCTCCAGGGTCAATGAGCAGTTCTTC.